The source of this TCR beta chain is a study of CXCR3-negative and CXCR3-positive naive CD8 T cells. Germline V CDR1 and CDR2: SEHNR, FQNEAQ (reference sequence). This CDR3 spans 17 amino acids. Study observations and caveats: Similar TRBV-TRBJ gene usage was seen in naive CXCR3-negative and CXCR3-positive cells, but not in memory cells. Both naive subsets showed comparably high diversity, and memory CD8+ cells showed much lower diversity. Comparison of naive cells showed more hydrophobic TRB CDR3s in CXCR3-positive than in CXCR3-negative naive cells. CXCR3 expression partially decreased after cryopreservation; most assays used fresh PBMCs.

Naive CD8+ T cells had a CD45RO-CCR7+CD27+CD95- phenotype. cDNA libraries for TRB were generated by 5' RACE incorporating UMI labels. Following a re-call of the 5' RACE reads, TCRdb has one entry per CDR3 protein and lacks DNA. The sample data list roughly 140,000 distinct CDR3 sequences. On this clonotype itself: Its antigen is unknown.

The receptor was isolated from a human donor in good health. Some clones in this sample may be carry-over from other donors' samples. The gene calls are TRBV7-9 and TRBJ2-3; TCRdb names TRBD2, which stays unverified in the absence of DNA. Sequencing was done on a sample of naive CXCR3+ CD8+ T cells from blood. As for subset: CD45RO-CCR7+CD27+CD95- naive CD8+ T cells expressing CXCR3 (TNR3+). CDR3 residues: CASIPPEALAGSDTQYF.